A single TCR beta chain is shown here with its context. This entry belongs to a study of CD8+ T cells in alopecia areata. Once RNA had been extracted, it was reverse transcribed into cDNA to act as the sequencing template. Data came from immunoSEQ multiplex PCR; TCRdb stores just in-frame clones and leaves some out. The sample gives roughly 23,000 clones, 40% to 65% of which show up once; over 30% is in the top ten. V lost 6 bases to trimming and J lost 2 bases; unmatched junction nucleotides: 1. The CDR3 contains 12 residues. CDR1 and CDR2 (germline): SGHVS, FQNEAQ. Sequenced input: NKG2D-high CD8+ T cells sorted from blood. The rearrangement joins TRBV7-8 to TRBJ2-7; 7 nucleotides align to TRBD1. The clonotype comes from a human donor with alopecia areata. The CDR3 loop is CASRGQTYEQYF. In nucleotides, the CDR3 is TGTGCCAGCAGGGGACAGACCTACGAGCAGTACTTC.